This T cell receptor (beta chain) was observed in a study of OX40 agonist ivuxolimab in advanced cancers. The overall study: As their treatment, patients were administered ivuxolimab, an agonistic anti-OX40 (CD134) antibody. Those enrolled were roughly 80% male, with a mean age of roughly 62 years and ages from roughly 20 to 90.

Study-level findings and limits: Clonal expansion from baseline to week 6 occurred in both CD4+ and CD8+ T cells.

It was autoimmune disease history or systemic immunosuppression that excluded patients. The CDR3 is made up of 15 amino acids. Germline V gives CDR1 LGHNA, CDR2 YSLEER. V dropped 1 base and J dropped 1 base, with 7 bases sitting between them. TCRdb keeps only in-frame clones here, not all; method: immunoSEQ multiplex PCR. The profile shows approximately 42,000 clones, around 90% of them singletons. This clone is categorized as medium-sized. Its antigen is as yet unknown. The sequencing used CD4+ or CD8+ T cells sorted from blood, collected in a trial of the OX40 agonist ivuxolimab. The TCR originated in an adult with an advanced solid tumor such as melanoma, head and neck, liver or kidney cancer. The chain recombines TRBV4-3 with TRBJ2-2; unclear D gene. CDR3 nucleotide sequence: TGCGCCAGCAGCCAAGCGAGGCAGAACACCGGGGAGCTGTTTTTT. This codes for CASSQARQNTGELFF.